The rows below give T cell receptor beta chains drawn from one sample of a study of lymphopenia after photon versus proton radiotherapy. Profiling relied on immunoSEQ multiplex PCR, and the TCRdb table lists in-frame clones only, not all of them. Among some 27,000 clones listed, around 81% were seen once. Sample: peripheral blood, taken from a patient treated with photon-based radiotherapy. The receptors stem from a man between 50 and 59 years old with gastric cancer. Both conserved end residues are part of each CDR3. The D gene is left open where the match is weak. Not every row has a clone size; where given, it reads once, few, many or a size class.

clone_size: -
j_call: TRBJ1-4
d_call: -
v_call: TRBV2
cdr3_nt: TGTGCCAGCAGTGAAGCTGGGGAAAAACTGTTTTTT
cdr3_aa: CASSEAGEKLFF

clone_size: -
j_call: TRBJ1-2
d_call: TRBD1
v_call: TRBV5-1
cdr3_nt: TGCGCCAGCAGCTTGGCCCCGGGACAGGGGACAGAATATGGCTACACCTTC
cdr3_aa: CASSLAPGQGTEYGYTF

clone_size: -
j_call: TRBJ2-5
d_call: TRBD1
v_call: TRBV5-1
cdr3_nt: TGCGCCAGCAGCCCAGGGGGCTTGGAGACCCAGTACTTC
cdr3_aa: CASSPGGLETQYF

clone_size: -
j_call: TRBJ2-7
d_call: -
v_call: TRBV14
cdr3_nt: TGTGCCAGCAGCCAAGATTTGCAGGACGAGCAGTACTTC
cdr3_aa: CASSQDLQDEQYF

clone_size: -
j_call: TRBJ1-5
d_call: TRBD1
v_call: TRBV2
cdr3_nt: TGTGCCAGCAGTGATTTTGGCACAGGGGCAGCCCAGCATTTT
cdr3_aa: CASSDFGTGAAQHF

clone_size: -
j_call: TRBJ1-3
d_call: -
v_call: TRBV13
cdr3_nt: TGTGCCAGCAGCTTAGGCCAGGGCCGCAGGGCTGGAAACACCATATATTTT
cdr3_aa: CASSLGQGRRAGNTIYF

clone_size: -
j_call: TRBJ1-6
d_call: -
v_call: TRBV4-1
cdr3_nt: TGCGCCAGCAGCCAAGATAGGGACATTAATAATTCACCCCTCCACTTT
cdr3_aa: CASSQDRDINNSPLHF

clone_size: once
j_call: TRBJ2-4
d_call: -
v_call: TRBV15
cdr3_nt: TGTGCCACCAGCAGAGATAACGAAGGAGCCAAAAACATTCAGTACTTC
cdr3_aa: CATSRDNEGAKNIQYF

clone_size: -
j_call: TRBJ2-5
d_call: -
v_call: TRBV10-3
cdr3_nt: TGTGCCATCACTTGGAAGGCAGGGGAGACCCAGTACTTC
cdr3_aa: CAITWKAGETQYF

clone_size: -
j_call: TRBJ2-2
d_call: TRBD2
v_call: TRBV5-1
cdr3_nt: TGCGCCAGCAGCTCATCCGGGGGGGACACCGGGGAGCTGTTTTTT
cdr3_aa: CASSSSGGDTGELFF

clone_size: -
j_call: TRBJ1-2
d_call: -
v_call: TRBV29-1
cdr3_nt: TGCAGCGTTTACGGTATTTCGACAGGCACTAACTATGGCTACACCTTC
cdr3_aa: CSVYGISTGTNYGYTF

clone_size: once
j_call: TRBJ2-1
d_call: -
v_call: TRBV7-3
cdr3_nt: TGTGCCAGCAGCGTTGTACAGGGTCCTTACAATGAGCAGTTCTTC
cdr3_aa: CASSVVQGPYNEQFF

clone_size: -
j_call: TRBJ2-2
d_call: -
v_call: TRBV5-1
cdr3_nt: TGCGCCAGCAGCCTCGGCCCGTTCCGGGAGCTGTTTTTT
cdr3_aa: CASSLGPFRELFF

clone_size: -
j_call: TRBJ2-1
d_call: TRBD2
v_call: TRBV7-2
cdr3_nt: TGTGCCAGCAGCCCCCTAGCGGGGGAAGGTGAGCAGTTCTTC
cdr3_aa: CASSPLAGEGEQFF

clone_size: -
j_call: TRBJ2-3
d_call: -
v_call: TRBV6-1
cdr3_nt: TGTGCCAGCAGTGAGATAGGGGTTTATACAGATACGCAGTATTTT
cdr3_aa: CASSEIGVYTDTQYF

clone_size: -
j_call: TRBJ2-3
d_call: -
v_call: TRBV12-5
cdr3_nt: TGTGCTAGTGGAATAACCGAAGATACGCAGTATTTT
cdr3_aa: CASGITEDTQYF

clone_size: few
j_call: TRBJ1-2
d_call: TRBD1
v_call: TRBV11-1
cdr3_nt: TGTGCCAGCAGCCTTGGACAGGCGACTAACTATGGCTACACCTTC
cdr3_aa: CASSLGQATNYGYTF

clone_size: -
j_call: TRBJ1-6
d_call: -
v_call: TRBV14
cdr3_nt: TGTGCCAGCTCTTTGACAGCGGGTTCACCCCTCCACTTT
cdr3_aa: CASSLTAGSPLHF

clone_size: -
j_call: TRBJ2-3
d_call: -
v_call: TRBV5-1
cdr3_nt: TGCGCCAGCAGAACTCAGGGGACCCACACAGATACGCAGTATTTT
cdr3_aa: CASRTQGTHTDTQYF

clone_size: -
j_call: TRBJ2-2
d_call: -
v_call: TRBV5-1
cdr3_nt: TGCGCCAGCAGCTTGGCTGCCGGCCGGACCGGGGAGCTGTTTTTT
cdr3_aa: CASSLAAGRTGELFF

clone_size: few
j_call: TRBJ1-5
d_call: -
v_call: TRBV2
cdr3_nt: TGTGCCAGCAGTCCAGGGCACAGCAATCAGCCCCAGCATTTT
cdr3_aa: CASSPGHSNQPQHF

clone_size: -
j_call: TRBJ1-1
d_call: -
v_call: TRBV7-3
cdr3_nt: TGTGCCAGCAGCTTAAATTTGCGAGAGGAAGCTTTCTTT
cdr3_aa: CASSLNLREEAFF

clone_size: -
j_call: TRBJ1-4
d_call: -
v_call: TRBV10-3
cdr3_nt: TGTGCCATCAGTGAGGGGGCAACTAATGAAAAACTGTTTTTT
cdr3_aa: CAISEGATNEKLFF

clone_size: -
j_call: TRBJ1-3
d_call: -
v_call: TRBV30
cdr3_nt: TGTGCCTGGGGGGCATCTGGACACACCATATATTTT
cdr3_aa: CAWGASGHTIYF

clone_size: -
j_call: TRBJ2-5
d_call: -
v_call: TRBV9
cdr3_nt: TGTGCCAGCACCTCTTCAGGGGCGGTCGGTGAGACCCAGTACTTC
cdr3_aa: CASTSSGAVGETQYF

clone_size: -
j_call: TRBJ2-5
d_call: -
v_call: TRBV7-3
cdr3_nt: TGTGCCAGCAGCTCCCAGACTGGGGAGACCCAGTACTTC
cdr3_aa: CASSSQTGETQYF

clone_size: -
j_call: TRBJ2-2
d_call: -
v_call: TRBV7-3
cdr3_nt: TGTGCCAGCAGTAAAGTCGCGAACACCGGGGAGCTGTTTTTT
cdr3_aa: CASSKVANTGELFF

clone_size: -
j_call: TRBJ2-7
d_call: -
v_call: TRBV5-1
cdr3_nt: TGCGCCAGCAGCTGGACTTCAGGACATTACGAGCAGTACTTC
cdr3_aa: CASSWTSGHYEQYF

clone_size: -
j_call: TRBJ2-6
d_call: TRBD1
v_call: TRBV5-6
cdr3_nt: TGTGCCAGCAGCTTGGTGGGGGACAGCGTTGGCTCTGGGGCCAACGTCCTGACTTTC
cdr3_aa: CASSLVGDSVGSGANVLTF

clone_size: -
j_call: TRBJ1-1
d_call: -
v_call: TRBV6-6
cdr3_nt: TGTGCCAGCAGCCCCGTGTACACTGAAGCTTTCTTT
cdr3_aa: CASSPVYTEAFF

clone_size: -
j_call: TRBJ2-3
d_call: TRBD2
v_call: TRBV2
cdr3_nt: TGTGCCAGCTTTAGACTAGCGGGGGCTCTCGATACGCAGTATTTT
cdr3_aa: CASFRLAGALDTQYF

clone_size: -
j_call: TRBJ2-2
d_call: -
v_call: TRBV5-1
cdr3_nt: TGCGCCAGCAGCTTGGTGGTTTGGGGCTCGAACACCGGGGAGCTGTTTTTT
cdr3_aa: CASSLVVWGSNTGELFF